This TCR beta chain was captured by sequencing in a study of T cells after yellow fever vaccination (dated by TCRdb to the late 2010s). For context, the study as a whole: The SMART-Seq v4 Ultra Low Input RNA kit was used to prepare libraries from fractions with low cell numbers. To follow T-cell clones before and after both primary and booster YFV17D yellow fever vaccination, bulk TCR alpha and beta repertoires underwent longitudinal sequencing. Blood samples were taken at several timepoints before and after primary and secondary immunization, and bulk PBMC replicates and cell subsets were isolated. The cohort comprised two healthy male donors, one aged 18 to 29 and one aged 30 to 40 years. Overall study results and their limits: The secondary T-cell response was found to be weaker but faster than the primary response, with a peak reached on day 5 rather than on day 15. Only two donors were included in the study, so the extent to which the findings can be generalized is limited. Because abundant contaminating clonotypes from the bulk population could be contained in FACS-sorted repertoires, computational filtering was required. A small share of clonotypes was detected in both CD4 and CD8 compartments, with the overlap likely arising from convergent recombination. Most clones expanded after primary vaccination (about 95% of CD4 and 70% to 90% of CD8) were re-detected after the booster, suggesting that broad memory maintenance occurred.

Unmatched junction bases come to 5, with V trimmed by 3 bases and J by 1 base. The germline V gene encodes CDR1 LNHDA and CDR2 SQIVND (reference sequence). From its cysteine to its phenylalanine, the CDR3 spans 15 amino acids. The only DNA kept is the CDR3, 45 bases in frame from the first base. Synthesis of TCR cDNA relied on 5'RACE template switching, a step that introduced a universal primer site along with unique molecular identifiers. Priming of cDNA synthesis was performed from both the TCR alpha and TCR beta constant segments. Library amplification involved two PCR steps, and the second step added sample barcodes and sequencing adapters. Sequencing of the libraries was done on either Illumina HiSeq 2500 (2x100 bp) or NovaSeq (2x150 bp). The study's own analysis went as follows. MIGEC was used to demultiplex reads and collapse the reads into UMI consensus sequences, and MiXCR was used for V(D)J alignment. Clonotypes responding to the vaccine were identified with edgeR on replicate PBMC samples, with the criteria of FDR below 0.01 and a log2 fold change above 5 up to day 15. Each bulk clonotype received a CD4 or CD8 identity based on whether the sequenced CD4 or CD8 repertoire contained that clonotype at higher abundance. The public reads were run again by TCRdb, first through fastp at Q25 and then through MiXCR, and only productive beta chains were kept. Duplicate CDR3 protein sequences are folded into a single record with the most common DNA and genes. The V and J calls here are based on TCRdb, not the publication. The sample contains 60,000 or so distinct CDR3 sequences, about 6.6% of them found a single time. Around two fifths of the sample goes to the ten largest clones.

About this clonotype: What antigen it recognizes has not been identified. There are no base qualities to consult, and no much larger clone falls within one base.

Sample treatment or condition, as interpreted from the label and publication: live attenuated yellow fever vaccine strain. PBMCs were isolated from peripheral blood using a standard Ficoll-Paque protocol. Dynabeads CD4 and CD8 positive selection kits were used to isolate CD4 and CD8 T-cell fractions. RNA was extracted with TriZol from bulk PBMCs, CD4 and CD8 fractions, and dextramer-positive and dextramer-negative fractions. In this chain, TRBV19 is recombined with TRBJ2-7; 8 central nucleotides agree with TRBD1. Sequencing used CD8+ T cells sorted from PBMCs, obtained on the day of the first yellow fever vaccination. The receptor's source is a man aged 18 to 30 who received the YFV17D yellow fever vaccine. The nucleotides read TGTGCCAGTAGTATTATAGGGACAGGTTCCTACGAGCAGTACTTC. Translated, it reads CASSIIGTGSYEQYF.